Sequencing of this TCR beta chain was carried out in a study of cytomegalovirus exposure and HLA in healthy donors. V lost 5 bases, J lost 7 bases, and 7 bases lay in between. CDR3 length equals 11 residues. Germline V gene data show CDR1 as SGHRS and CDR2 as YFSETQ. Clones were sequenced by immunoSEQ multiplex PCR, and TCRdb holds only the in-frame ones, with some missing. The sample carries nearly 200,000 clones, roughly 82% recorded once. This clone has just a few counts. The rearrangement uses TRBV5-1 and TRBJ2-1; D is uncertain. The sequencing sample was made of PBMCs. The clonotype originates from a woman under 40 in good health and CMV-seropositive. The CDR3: CASSSRNEQFF. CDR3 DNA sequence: TGCGCCAGCAGTAGTCGAAATGAGCAGTTCTTC.